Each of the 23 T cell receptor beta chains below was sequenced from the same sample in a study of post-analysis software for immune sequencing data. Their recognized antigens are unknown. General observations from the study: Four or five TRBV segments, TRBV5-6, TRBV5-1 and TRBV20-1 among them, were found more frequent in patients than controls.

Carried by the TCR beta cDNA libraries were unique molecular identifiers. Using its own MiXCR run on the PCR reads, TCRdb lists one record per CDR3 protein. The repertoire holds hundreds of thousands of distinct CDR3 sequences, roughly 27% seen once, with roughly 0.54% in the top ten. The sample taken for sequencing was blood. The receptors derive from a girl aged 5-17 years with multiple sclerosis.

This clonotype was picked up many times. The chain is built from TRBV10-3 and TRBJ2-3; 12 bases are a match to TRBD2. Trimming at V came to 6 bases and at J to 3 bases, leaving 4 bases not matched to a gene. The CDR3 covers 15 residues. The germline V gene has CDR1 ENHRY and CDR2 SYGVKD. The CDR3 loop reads CAIRTSGGQTDTQYF. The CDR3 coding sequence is TGTGCCATCAGAACTAGCGGGGGGCAAACAGATACGCAGTATTTT.

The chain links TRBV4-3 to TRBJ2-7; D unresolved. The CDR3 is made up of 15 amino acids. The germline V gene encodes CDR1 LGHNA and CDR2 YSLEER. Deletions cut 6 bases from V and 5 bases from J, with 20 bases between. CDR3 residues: CASSLTWTVVHEQYF. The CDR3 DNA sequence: TGCGCCAGCAGTCTCACCTGGACGGTGGTCCACGAGCAGTACTTC.

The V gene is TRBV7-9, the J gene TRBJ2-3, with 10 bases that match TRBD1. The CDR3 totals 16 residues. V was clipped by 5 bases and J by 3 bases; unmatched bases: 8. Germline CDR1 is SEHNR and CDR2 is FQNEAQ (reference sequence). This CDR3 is CASSPFRTGGTDTQYF. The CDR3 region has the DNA TGTGCCAGCAGCCCGTTCCGGACAGGGGGGACAGATACGCAGTATTTT.

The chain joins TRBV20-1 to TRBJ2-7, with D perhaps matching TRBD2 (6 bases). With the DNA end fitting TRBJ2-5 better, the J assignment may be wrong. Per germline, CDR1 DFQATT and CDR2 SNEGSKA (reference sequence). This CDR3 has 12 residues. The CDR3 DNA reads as TGCAGTCCAGGACTGGGGGGAGAGACCCAGTACTTC. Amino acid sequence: CSPGLGGETQYF.

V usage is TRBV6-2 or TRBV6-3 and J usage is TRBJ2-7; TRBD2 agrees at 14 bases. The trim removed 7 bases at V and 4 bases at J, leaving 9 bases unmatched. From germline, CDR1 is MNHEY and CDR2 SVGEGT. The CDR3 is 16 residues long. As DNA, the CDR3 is TGTGCCAGCATCTCCTTAGGGACTAGCGGGAGATACGAGCAGTACTTC. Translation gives CASISLGTSGRYEQYF.

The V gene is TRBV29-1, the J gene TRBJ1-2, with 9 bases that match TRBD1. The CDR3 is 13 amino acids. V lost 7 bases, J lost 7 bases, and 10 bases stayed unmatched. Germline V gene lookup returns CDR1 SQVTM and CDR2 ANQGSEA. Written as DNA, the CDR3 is TGCAGCGCTACACAGGGGGCGGATGGTGGCTACACCTTC. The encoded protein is CSATQGADGGYTF.

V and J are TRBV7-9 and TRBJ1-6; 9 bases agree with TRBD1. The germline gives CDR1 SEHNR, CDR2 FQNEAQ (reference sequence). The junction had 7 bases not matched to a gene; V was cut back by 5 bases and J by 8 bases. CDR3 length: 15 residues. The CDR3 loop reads CASSRTGAVYSPLHF. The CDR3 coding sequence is TGTGCCAGCAGCCGGACAGGGGCGGTATATTCACCCCTCCACTTT.

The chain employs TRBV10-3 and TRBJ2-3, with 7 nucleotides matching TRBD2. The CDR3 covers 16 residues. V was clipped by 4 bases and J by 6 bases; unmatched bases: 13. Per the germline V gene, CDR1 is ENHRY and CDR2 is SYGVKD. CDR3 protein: CAISGLGLNSGDTQYF. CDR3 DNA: TGTGCCATCAGTGGTCTGGGACTAAATTCTGGCGATACGCAGTATTTT.

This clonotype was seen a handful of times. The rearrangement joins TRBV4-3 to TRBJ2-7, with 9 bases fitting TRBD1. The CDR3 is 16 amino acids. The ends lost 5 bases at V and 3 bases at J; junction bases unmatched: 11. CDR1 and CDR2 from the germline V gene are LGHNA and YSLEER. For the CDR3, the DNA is TGCGCCAGCAGCGCAAAGGGCGTGACAGGGGGCTACGAGCAGTACTTC. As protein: CASSAKGVTGGYEQYF.

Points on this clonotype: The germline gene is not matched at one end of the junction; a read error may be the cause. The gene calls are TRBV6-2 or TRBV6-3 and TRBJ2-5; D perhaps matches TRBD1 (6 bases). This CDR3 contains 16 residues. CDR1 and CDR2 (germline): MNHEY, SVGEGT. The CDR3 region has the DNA TGTGCCGGCAGTTACCCTCCCGGGACACCAAGGGAGACCCAGTACTTC. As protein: CAGSYPPGTPRETQYF.

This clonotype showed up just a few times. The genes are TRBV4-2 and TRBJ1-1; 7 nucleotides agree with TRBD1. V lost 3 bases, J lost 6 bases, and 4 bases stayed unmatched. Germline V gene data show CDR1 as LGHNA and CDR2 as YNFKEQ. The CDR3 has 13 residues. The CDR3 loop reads CASSHTGVPEAFF. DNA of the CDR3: TGTGCCAGCAGCCATACAGGGGTCCCTGAAGCTTTCTTT.

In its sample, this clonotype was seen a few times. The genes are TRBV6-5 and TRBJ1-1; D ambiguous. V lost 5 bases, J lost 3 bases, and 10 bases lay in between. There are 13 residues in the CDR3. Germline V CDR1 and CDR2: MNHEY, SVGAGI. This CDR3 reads CASSAPTHTEAFF. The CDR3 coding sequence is TGTGCCAGCAGTGCTCCCACCCACACTGAAGCTTTCTTT.

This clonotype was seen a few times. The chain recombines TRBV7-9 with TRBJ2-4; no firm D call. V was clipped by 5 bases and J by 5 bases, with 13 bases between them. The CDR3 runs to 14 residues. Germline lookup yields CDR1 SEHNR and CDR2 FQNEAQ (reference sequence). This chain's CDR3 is CASSPVFSQNIQYF. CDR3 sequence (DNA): TGTGCCAGCAGCCCTGTTTTTAGCCAAAACATTCAGTACTTC. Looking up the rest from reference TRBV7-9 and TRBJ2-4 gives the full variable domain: DTGVSQNPRHKITKRGQNVTFRCDPISEHNRLYWYRQTLGQGPEFLTYFQNEAQLEKSRLLSDRFSAERPKGSFSTLEIQRTEQGDSAMYLCASSPVFSQNIQYFGAGTRLSVL.

CDR3 sequence reads: CSVVSRSSTDTQYF. The CDR3 region has the DNA TGCAGCGTTGTGTCCCGATCTAGCACAGATACGCAGTATTTT. The genes are TRBV29-1 and TRBJ2-3, with D uncertain. CDR1 is SQVTM and CDR2 is ANQGSEA in the germline V gene. V lost 4 bases and J lost 0, with 11 bases in between. The CDR3 sequence is 14 residues long.

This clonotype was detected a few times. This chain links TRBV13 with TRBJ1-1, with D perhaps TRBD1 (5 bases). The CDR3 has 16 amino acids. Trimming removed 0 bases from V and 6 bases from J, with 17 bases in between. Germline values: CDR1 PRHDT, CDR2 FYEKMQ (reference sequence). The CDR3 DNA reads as TGTGCCAGCAGCTTAGGCGAGGGGACCATACGGGCTGAAGCTTTCTTT. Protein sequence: CASSLGEGTIRAEAFF.

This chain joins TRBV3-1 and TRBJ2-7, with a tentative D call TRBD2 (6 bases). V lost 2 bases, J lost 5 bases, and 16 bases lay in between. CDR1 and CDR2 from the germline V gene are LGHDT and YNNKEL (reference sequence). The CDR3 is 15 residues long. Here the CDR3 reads CASSQIRDRGNEQYF. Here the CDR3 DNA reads TGTGCCAGCAGCCAAATCCGGGATCGGGGGAACGAGCAGTACTTC.

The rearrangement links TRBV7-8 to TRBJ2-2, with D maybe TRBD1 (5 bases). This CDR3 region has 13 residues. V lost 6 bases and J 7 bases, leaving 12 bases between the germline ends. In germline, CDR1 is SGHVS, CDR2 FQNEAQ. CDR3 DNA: TGTGCCAGCAGGCCCAGGGTTGTCGGGGAGCTGTTTTTT. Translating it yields CASRPRVVGELFF.

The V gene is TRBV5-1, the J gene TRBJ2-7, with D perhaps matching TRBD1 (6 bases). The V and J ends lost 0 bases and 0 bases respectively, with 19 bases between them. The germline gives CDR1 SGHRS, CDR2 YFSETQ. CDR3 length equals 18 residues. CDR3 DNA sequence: TGCGCCAGCAGCTTGGTACAGGGCACCAAGCGCCGCTCCTACGAGCAGTACTTC. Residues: CASSLVQGTKRRSYEQYF. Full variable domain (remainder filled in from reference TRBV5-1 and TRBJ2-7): KAGVTQTPRYLIKTRGQQVTLSCSPISGHRSVSWYQQTPGQGLQFLFEYFSETQRNKGNFPGRFSGRQFSNSRSEMNVSTLELGDSALYLCASSLVQGTKRRSYEQYFGPGTRLTVT.

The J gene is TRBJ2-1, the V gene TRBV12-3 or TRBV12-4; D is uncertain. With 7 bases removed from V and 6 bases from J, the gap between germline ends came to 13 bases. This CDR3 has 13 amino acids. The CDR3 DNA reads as TGTGCCAGCACCCTACGCTCGGGCAATGAGCAGTTCTTC. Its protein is CASTLRSGNEQFF.

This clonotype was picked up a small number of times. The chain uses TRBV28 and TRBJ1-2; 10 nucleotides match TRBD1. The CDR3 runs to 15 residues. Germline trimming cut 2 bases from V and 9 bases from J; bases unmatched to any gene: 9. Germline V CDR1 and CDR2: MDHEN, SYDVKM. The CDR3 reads CASSLASGQGIRYTF. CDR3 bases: TGTGCCAGCAGTTTAGCCTCGGGACAGGGGATTCGCTACACCTTC.

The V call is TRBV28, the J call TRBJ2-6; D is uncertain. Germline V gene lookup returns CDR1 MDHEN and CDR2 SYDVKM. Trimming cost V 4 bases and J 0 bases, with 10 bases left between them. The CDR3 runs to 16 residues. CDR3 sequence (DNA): TGTGCCAGCAGTTCCCCATGGTCCTCTGGGGCCAACGTCCTGACTTTC. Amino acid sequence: CASSSPWSSGANVLTF. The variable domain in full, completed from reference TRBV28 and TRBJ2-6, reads DVKVTQSSRYLVKRTGEKVFLECVQDMDHENMFWYRQDPGLGLRLIYFSYDVKMKEKGDIPEGYSVSREKKERFSLILESASTNQTSMYLCASSSPWSSGANVLTFGAGSRLTVL.

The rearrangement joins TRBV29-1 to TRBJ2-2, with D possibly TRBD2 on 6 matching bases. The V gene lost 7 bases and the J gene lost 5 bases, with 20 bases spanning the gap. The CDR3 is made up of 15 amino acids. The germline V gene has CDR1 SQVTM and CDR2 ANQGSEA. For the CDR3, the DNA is TGCAGCGCCAAAAACTCTATACGGGGGACCGGGGAGCTGTTTTTT. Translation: CSAKNSIRGTGELFF.

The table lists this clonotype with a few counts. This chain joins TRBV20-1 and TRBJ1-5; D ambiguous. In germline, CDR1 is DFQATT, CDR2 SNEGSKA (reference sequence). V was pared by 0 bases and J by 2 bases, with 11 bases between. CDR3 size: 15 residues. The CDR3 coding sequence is TGCAGTGCTAGAGATTCATATAGGGGCAATCAGCCCCAGCATTTT. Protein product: CSARDSYRGNQPQHF.